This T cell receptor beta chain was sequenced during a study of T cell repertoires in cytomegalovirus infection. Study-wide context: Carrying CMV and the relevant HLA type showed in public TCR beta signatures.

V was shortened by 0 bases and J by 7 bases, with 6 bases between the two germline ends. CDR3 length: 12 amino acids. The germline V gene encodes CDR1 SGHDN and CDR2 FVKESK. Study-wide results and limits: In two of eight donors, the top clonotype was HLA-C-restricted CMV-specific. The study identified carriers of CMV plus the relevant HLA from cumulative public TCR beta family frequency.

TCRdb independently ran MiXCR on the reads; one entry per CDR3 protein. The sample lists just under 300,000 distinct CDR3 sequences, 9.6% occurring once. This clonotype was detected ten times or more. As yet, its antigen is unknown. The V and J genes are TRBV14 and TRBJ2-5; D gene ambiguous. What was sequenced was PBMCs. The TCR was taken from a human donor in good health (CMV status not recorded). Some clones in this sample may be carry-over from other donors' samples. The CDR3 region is CASSQDFGTQYF. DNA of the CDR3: TGTGCCAGCAGCCAAGATTTCGGGACCCAGTACTTC.